This TCR beta chain was sequenced during a study of blood T cell repertoires in COVID-19. About the study: There were acute and convalescent COVID-19 samples, and they came from the United States, Italy and Spain. The cDNA or gDNA used as material had been derived from T cells, B-cell-depleted T cells, or PBMCs.

Between the trimmed V and J ends, which lost 6 bases and 3 bases, there was a span of 9 bases. Germline V CDR1 and CDR2: MNHNY, SVGAGI (reference sequence). The CDR3 spans 12 residues. Under the authors' procedure: Cell counts per sample came from amplifying reference gene primers. Libraries were prepared by immunoSEQ multiplex PCR; TCRdb keeps only in-frame clonotypes and omits some of them. The V and J calls and the clone size are those of that table, but D and trimming were determined from the DNA. Among approximately 390,000 clones, roughly 86% were seen once, and the ten largest hold approximately 2.4%. Seattle-derived patients entered the study during active infection and were followed longitudinally.

The TCR originated in a woman aged 55-69 years with COVID-19, enrolled during active disease. The rearrangement links TRBV6-6 to TRBJ2-7; possibly TRBD1 for D (5 bases). Sequencing was carried out using peripheral blood. The CDR3 DNA reads as TGTGCCAGCAGGACCAGGGTCTACGAGCAGTACTTC. The encoded protein is CASRTRVYEQYF.